These 20 T cell receptor beta chains were sequenced from one sample in a study of early T cells in non-severe SARS-CoV-2 infection. MiXCR, run by TCRdb on the 5' RACE reads, gives a single entry per CDR3 protein. The data hold approximately 69,000 distinct CDR3 sequences, with 12% observed a single time. The sequenced sample consisted of whole blood. The receptors here all came from an adult who was a healthcare worker with PCR-confirmed SARS-CoV-2 infection or an uninfected control (not recorded which).

This chain connects TRBV11-2 to TRBJ2-3, with 7 nucleotides matching TRBD2. CDR1 and CDR2 from the germline V gene are SGHAT and FQNNGV. V was pared by 3 bases and J by 3 bases, with 6 bases of the junction left unmatched. The CDR3 length is 15 residues. The DNA for the CDR3 is TGTGCCAGCAGCTTGCTTGGCGGGGGTACAGATACGCAGTATTTT. Translation gives CASSLLGGGTDTQYF. Using reference TRBV11-2 and TRBJ2-3 for the parts outside the CDR3, the full variable domain is EAGVAQSPRYKIIEKRQSVAFWCNPISGHATLYWYQQILGQGPKLLIQFQNNGVVDDSQLPKDRFSAERLKGVDSTLKIQPAKLEDSAVYLCASSLLGGGTDTQYFGPGTRLTVL.

This clonotype was picked up a small number of times. The CDR3 DNA reads as TGTGCCAGCAGCATCGCAGGGCTTCAAGGAAACACCATATATTTT. Translating it yields CASSIAGLQGNTIYF. The chain uses TRBV9 and TRBJ1-3; D is possibly TRBD1 (5 bases). The CDR3 contains 15 residues. Germline CDR1 reads SGDLS; CDR2 reads YYNGEE. Trimming took 4 bases from V and 4 from J, leaving 15 bases between them.

This clonotype was picked up a small number of times. The chain carries TRBV11-2 and TRBJ2-3; a weak D match, TRBD1 (6 bases). This CDR3 comprises 16 residues. With 3 bases removed from V and 1 base from J, the gap between germline ends came to 14 bases. Germline V lookup: CDR1 SGHAT, CDR2 FQNNGV. For the CDR3, the DNA is TGTGCCAGCAGCTTGTTAGGTCACAGGGGCACAGATACGCAGTATTTT. The encoded protein is CASSLLGHRGTDTQYF.

This clonotype was counted ten times or more. Here the CDR3 DNA reads TGTGCCAGCAGTGACAGGGATAATTCACCCCTCCACTTT. It yields the protein CASSDRDNSPLHF. The rearrangement joins TRBV6-4 to TRBJ1-6; D unresolved. The CDR3 contains 13 residues. V lost 2 bases, J lost 5 bases, and 4 bases lay in between. Germline V lookup: CDR1 MRHNA, CDR2 SNTAGT.

There are many counts of this clonotype. V gene TRBV21-1 combines with J gene TRBJ2-2; TRBD1 is taken as the D call from the table, unchecked against the DNA. TRBV21-1 is a pseudogene locus. CDR3 length: 17 residues. For the CDR3, the DNA is TGTGCCAGCAGCAAACTTAACAGGGACGGTTGGACCGGGGAGCTGTTTTTT. Its translation: CASSKLNRDGWTGELFF.

This clonotype was picked up many times. V usage is TRBV7-2 and J usage is TRBJ1-4; D is perhaps TRBD1 (5 bases). Germline V gene sequence: CDR1 SGHTA, CDR2 FQGNSA. The V and J ends lost 0 bases and 8 bases respectively, with 10 bases between them. This CDR3 contains 14 residues. The CDR3 protein is CASSLAVGVEKLFF. Written as DNA, the CDR3 is TGTGCCAGCAGCTTAGCGGTGGGGGTGGAAAAACTGTTTTTT.

This clonotype showed up just a few times. This CDR3 is CASSSDRAYEQYF. In DNA form, the CDR3 reads TGTGCCAGTAGTAGTGACAGGGCCTACGAGCAGTACTTC. The rearrangement joins TRBV19 to TRBJ2-7; TRBD1 matches 7 bases. The CDR3 runs 13 residues. V dropped 4 bases and J dropped 2; count of bases not matched to a gene: 2. CDR1 and CDR2 (germline): LNHDA, SQIVND (reference sequence).

This chain links TRBV5-1 with TRBJ2-3, with a weak D call TRBD2 (5 bases). The germline V gene encodes CDR1 SGHRS and CDR2 YFSETQ. The CDR3 has 13 amino acids. V was pared by 3 bases and J by 4 bases, with 9 bases between. The CDR3 protein is CASSSGGPDTQYF. CDR3 sequence (DNA): TGCGCCAGCAGCTCAGGAGGACCAGATACGCAGTATTTT.

The rearrangement uses TRBV7-2 and TRBJ2-2; 12 nucleotides align to TRBD2. The V and J ends lost 5 bases and 7 bases, in that order; junction bases with no gene match: 8. Per the germline V gene, CDR1 is SGHTA and CDR2 is FQGNSA. This CDR3 has 16 residues. In DNA, the CDR3 is TGTGCCAGCAGCCGACTAGCGGGAGCGCGGTTCGGGGAGCTGTTTTTT. Its translation is CASSRLAGARFGELFF.

This clonotype has a count of ten or more. The J gene is TRBJ2-1, the V gene TRBV29-1; D is unclear. Germline assignment: CDR1 SQVTM and CDR2 ANQGSEA. The V end was cut by 3 bases, the J end by 0 bases, with 9 bases between. This CDR3 contains 14 residues. The DNA for the CDR3 is TGCAGCGTTGAGGGCGGAAGCTCCTACAATGAGCAGTTCTTC. Translating gives CSVEGGSSYNEQFF.

The CDR3 is CASRTGMLETQYF. DNA of the CDR3: TGTGCCAGCCGAACAGGGATGTTGGAGACCCAGTACTTC. The genes are TRBV6-2 or TRBV6-3 and TRBJ2-5; D is perhaps TRBD1 (6 bases). The germline gives CDR1 MNHEY, CDR2 SVGEGT. V was clipped by 8 bases and J by 5 bases, with 15 bases between them. The length of the CDR3 is 13 residues.

This clonotype was detected a few times. The chain is built from TRBV12-3 or TRBV12-4 and TRBJ1-4; D may be TRBD1 (5 bases). CDR3 length: 14 amino acids. The V end was cut by 2 bases, the J end by 7 bases, with 11 bases between. CDR3 in amino acids: CASSLLGVREKLFF. The CDR3 DNA reads TGTGCCAGCAGTTTATTGGGGGTACGTGAAAAACTGTTTTTT.

This clonotype was counted many times. The genes are TRBV6-2 or TRBV6-3 and TRBJ2-3, with a weak D call TRBD1 (6 bases). CDR1 is MNHEY and CDR2 is SVGEGT in the germline V gene. This CDR3 has 14 amino acids. The V end was cut by 6 bases, the J end by 2 bases, with 12 bases between. CDR3 sequence: CASRGRQATDTQYF. The CDR3 bases are TGTGCCAGCAGAGGAAGACAGGCCACAGATACGCAGTATTTT.

This clonotype has ten or more counts. J is TRBJ2-7 and V is TRBV6-2 or TRBV6-3, with D perhaps matching TRBD2 (7 bases). V was trimmed by 7 bases and J by 5 bases, leaving 24 bases between them. The CDR3 spans 16 residues. CDR1 MNHEY and CDR2 SVGEGT come from the germline V gene. The CDR3 nucleotides are TGTGCCAGCACTCCGCGGGGGCGGGAGAATAATAACGAGCAGTACTTC. Encoded protein: CASTPRGRENNNEQYF.

This clonotype has a count of ten or more. This chain links TRBV20-1 with TRBJ1-1; D is unclear. Trimming cost V 2 bases and J 2 bases, with 18 bases left between them. Germline assignment: CDR1 DFQATT and CDR2 SNEGSKA (reference sequence). The CDR3 contains 16 residues. CDR3 sequence reads: CSARPPEAGRNTEAFF. CDR3 coding DNA: TGCAGTGCTAGACCTCCGGAGGCGGGGAGAAACACTGAAGCTTTCTTT.

This clonotype was seen a handful of times. This rearrangement joins TRBV11-2 to TRBJ2-1; TRBD2 matches 9 bases. V dropped 1 base and J dropped 10; count of bases not matched to a gene: 5. There are 14 residues in the CDR3. The germline V gene encodes CDR1 SGHAT and CDR2 FQNNGV. The chain's CDR3 is CASSLASGLAEQFF. DNA for the CDR3: TGTGCCAGCAGCTTAGCCTCAGGACTAGCGGAGCAGTTCTTC.

This clonotype was detected ten times or more. This chain connects TRBV6-1 to TRBJ1-1; D is possibly TRBD1 (6 bases). Trimming removed 8 bases at V and 6 bases at J, with 10 bases between. CDR3 size: 11 residues. Per germline, CDR1 MNHNS and CDR2 SASEGT. CDR3 nucleotides: TGTGCCAGCCAGGGGAGGGCTGAAGCTTTCTTT. Its translation is CASQGRAEAFF.

The rearrangement uses TRBV18 and TRBJ1-5, with no clear D. V was shortened by 4 bases and J by 6 bases, with 19 bases between the two germline ends. Germline V gives CDR1 KGHSH, CDR2 LQKENI. CDR3 length equals 16 residues. CDR3 sequence reads: CASSHRTSTGGQPQHF. CDR3 DNA: TGTGCCAGCTCACATCGGACCAGCACGGGAGGTCAGCCCCAGCATTTT.

This clonotype was detected only a few times. V gene TRBV7-9 combines with J gene TRBJ2-7, with D possibly TRBD2 on 6 matching bases. This CDR3 comprises 14 residues. Per germline, CDR1 SEHNR and CDR2 FQNEAQ (reference sequence). Trimming took off 5 bases at V and 3 bases at J, with 14 bases between the two ends. CDR3 sequence: CASSPWDGSYEQYF. In DNA, the CDR3 is TGTGCCAGCAGCCCGTGGGACGGGAGCTACGAGCAGTACTTC.

This clonotype was counted between two and nine times. This sequence joins TRBV3-1 and TRBJ2-7; 12 bases are shared with TRBD2. J was trimmed by 5 bases and V by 1 base; bases with no gene match: 6. This CDR3 comprises 16 residues. Germline V CDR1 and CDR2: LGHDT, YNNKEL (reference sequence). The CDR3 here is CASSQGLAGGYDEQYF. The CDR3 nucleotides are TGTGCCAGCAGCCAAGGCCTAGCGGGGGGGTACGACGAGCAGTACTTC.